A selection of T cell receptor beta chains follows, all from one sample in a study of T cell responses to AZD1222 COVID-19 vaccine. Profiling relied on immunoSEQ multiplex PCR, and the TCRdb table lists in-frame clones only, not all of them. Of some 150,000 clones in the sample, about 91% were seen once. The sample was peripheral blood, taken on day 0 of AZD1222 vaccination. Receptor source: an adult in good health. The CDR3 runs from the conserved cysteine through the conserved F or W. The order of the fields is clone size, D gene, V gene, J gene, CDR3 DNA, CDR3 protein. A D gene is named only where the DNA matches it firmly. Only part of the rows carry a size: once, few, many, or a class if the clone is expanded.

.	.	TRBV11-2	TRBJ1-1	TGTGCCAGCAGCTCTCCTCTGGGGATTCGAGGCAGAACTGAAGCTTTCTTT	CASSSPLGIRGRTEAFF
.	.	TRBV3-1/TRBV3-2	TRBJ1-5	TGTGCCAGCAGCCCCACCAGGGACCAGCCCCAGCATTTT	CASSPTRDQPQHF
.	.	TRBV7-9	TRBJ1-3	TGTGCCAGCAGGATTACCCCCTCTGCGGGGGGCTCTGGAAACACCATATATTTT	CASRITPSAGGSGNTIYF
.	TRBD1	TRBV3-1/TRBV3-2	TRBJ1-6	TGTGCCAGCAGCCCCGGGACAGGGGTTGATTCACCCCTCCACTTT	CASSPGTGVDSPLHF
.	.	TRBV27	TRBJ1-1	TGTGCCAGCAGTCTTCGAAGGGCAGGGGCTGAAGCTTTCTTT	CASSLRRAGAEAFF
.	.	TRBV6-5	TRBJ2-7	TGTGCCAGCACCGGCTTAGGAGCCTACGAGCAGTACTTC	CASTGLGAYEQYF
once	TRBD1	TRBV7-9	TRBJ1-2	TGTGCCAGCAGCCCGGAGACAGGGACCGGCTATGGCTACACCTTC	CASSPETGTGYGYTF
.	.	TRBV7-9	TRBJ2-3	TGTGCCAGCAGCTTAACTGGGGGGACTAGCACAGATACGCAGTATTTT	CASSLTGGTSTDTQYF
once	.	TRBV30	TRBJ2-3	TGTGCCTGGAGTGTACGACCGGGGAGTGCGCAGTATTTT	CAWSVRPGSAQYF
.	TRBD1	TRBV10-3	TRBJ2-7	TGTGCCATCAGCAAAGGGGGCCTCTCAATCGAGCAGTACTTC	CAISKGGLSIEQYF
.	.	TRBV19	TRBJ1-2	TGTGCCAGTAGTGTCAACAGGGTTGGCTACACCTTC	CASSVNRVGYTF
.	.	TRBV4-2	TRBJ1-6	TGTGCCAGCAGCCAAGACGGGAGTAATTCACCCCTCCACTTT	CASSQDGSNSPLHF
once	.	TRBV4-1	TRBJ1-1	TGCGCCAGCAGCCAAGGGAGGGTGGGGGACACTGAAGCTTTCTTT	CASSQGRVGDTEAFF
once	.	TRBV12-2	TRBJ1-2	TGTGCAAGTCGCGCTAGCCCCTCGGTTGGGACTAACTATGGCTACACCTTC	CASRASPSVGTNYGYTF
.	TRBD2	TRBV2	TRBJ2-5	TGTGCCAGCACCCTGGGACTAGCGGGGGTCACTGAGGGGACCCAGTACTTC	CASTLGLAGVTEGTQYF
.	.	TRBV3-1/TRBV3-2	TRBJ2-3	TGTGCCAGCAGCCGACAAGATACGCAGTATTTT	CASSRQDTQYF
.	.	TRBV19	TRBJ2-6	TGTGCCAGTAGTCCACCCCCGGGCGCTGGGGCCAACGTCCTGACTTTC	CASSPPPGAGANVLTF
.	.	TRBV25-1	TRBJ2-2	TGTGCCAGCGTTAGAGAGAACACCGGGGAGCTGTTTTTT	CASVRENTGELFF